These T cell receptor beta chains were read from a single sample in a study of T-cell reconstitution after alpha-beta-depleted transplantation in children. Using its own MiXCR run on the PCR reads, TCRdb lists one record per CDR3 protein. The sample has roughly 220,000 distinct CDR3 sequences; about 8.8% are singletons. Sequences were derived from PBMCs from the stem cell graft donor, sampled from the stem cell graft. The origin of the receptors is a human donor who donated a stem cell graft to a child with SCID. Each CDR3 is given with its conserved first and last residue. D genes are given only for firm matches. The size entry is marked missing in some rows and otherwise reads once, few, many or a size class.

abundance | d_gene | j_gene | v_gene | CDR3nt | CDR3aa
. | . | TRBJ1-5 | TRBV20-1 | TGCTGCGCCCTGGACCTCGAGTGGGGTTCTAGTCAGCCCCAGCATTTT | CCALDLEWGSSQPQHF
many | . | TRBJ2-6 | TRBV6-1 | TGTGCCAGCAGTGAGGACAGCTCTGGGGCCAACGTCCTGACTTTC | CASSEDSSGANVLTF
many | . | TRBJ2-3 | TRBV5-1 | TGCGCCAGCAGCTTGTACGGGGCTAGCACAGATACGCAGTATTTT | CASSLYGASTDTQYF
many | TRBD1 | TRBJ1-2 | TRBV20-1 | TGCAGTGCTAGACCTACAGGGGACTATGGCTACACCTTC | CSARPTGDYGYTF
many | TRBD2 | TRBJ2-3 | TRBV5-1 | TGCGCCAGCGGCGGGGGAGACACAGATACGCAGTATTTT | CASGGGDTDTQYF
many | . | TRBJ2-3 | TRBV12-3/TRBV12-4 | TGTGCCAGCAGTCCCTTTTCGGACACTAGCACAGATACGCAGTATTTT | CASSPFSDTSTDTQYF
many | . | TRBJ1-5 | TRBV19 | TGTGCCAGTAGTACACGAGGGGGTTGGGTTCAGCCCCAGCATTTT | CASSTRGGWVQPQHF
many | . | TRBJ1-5 | TRBV20-1 | TGCAGTGCTAGAGCTCCGGGACGTATCAATCAGCCCCAGCATTTT | CSARAPGRINQPQHF
many | TRBD1 | TRBJ1-5 | TRBV28 | TGTGCCAGCAGTTCGGGACAGGGGGATCAGCCCCAGCATTTT | CASSSGQGDQPQHF
many | . | TRBJ2-2 | TRBV7-2 | TGTGCCAGCAGCTTTCGGCGAAACACCGGGGAGCTGTTTTTT | CASSFRRNTGELFF
. | . | TRBJ1-5 | TRBV20-1 | TGCAGTGCCATCAGGGACCCCAATCAGCCCCAGCATTTT | CSAIRDPNQPQHF
many | TRBD2 | TRBJ2-1 | TRBV5-5 | TGTGCCAGCAGCTTGTGGGAGGGGATCGATGAGCAGTTCTTC | CASSLWEGIDEQFF
many | TRBD2 | TRBJ2-1 | TRBV6-1 | TGTGCCAGCATATCCCTCCCCACTAGCGGGGGGGAGCAGTTCTTC | CASISLPTSGGEQFF
many | . | TRBJ1-3 | TRBV4-2 | TGTGCCAGCAGCCAAGCCCTCACGAGAGGAAACACCATATATTTT | CASSQALTRGNTIYF
many | . | TRBJ2-3 | TRBV5-1 | TGCGCCAGCAGCCAGGTCCAAGATACGCAGTATTTT | CASSQVQDTQYF
many | . | TRBJ1-2 | TRBV20-1 | TGCAGTGCTAGAAATCCACAGGGAATCTTTCATGGCTACACCTTC | CSARNPQGIFHGYTF
many | TRBD1 | TRBJ2-7 | TRBV6-5 | TGTGCCAGCAGCCCCTTGACAGGGTTCTACGAGCAGTACTTC | CASSPLTGFYEQYF
many | TRBD2 | TRBJ2-3 | TRBV7-2 | TGTGCCAGCAGCTTCGCGGGGGGCGTACCGCCCCAGCAGTATTTT | CASSFAGGVPPQQYF
many | . | TRBJ1-1 | TRBV5-1 | TGCGCCAGCAGCGCCGGGACACCAAACACTGAAGCTTTCTTT | CASSAGTPNTEAFF
few | . | TRBJ2-7 | TRBV4-3 | TGCGCCAGCAGCCAAGTTAGGGGGGCCTACGAGCAGTACTTC | CASSQVRGAYEQYF
many | TRBD1 | TRBJ2-4 | TRBV29-1 | TGCAGCGTCGCGGACAGGGCCAAAAACATTCAGTACTTC | CSVADRAKNIQYF
many | . | TRBJ2-1 | TRBV30 | TGTGCCTGGAGTAGGGAAGCGGACACCTATCGGTTCTTC | CAWSREADTYRFF
many | . | TRBJ2-7 | TRBV7-2 | TGTGCCAGCAGCTTAGGTTTGACTGCCTACGAGCAGTACTTC | CASSLGLTAYEQYF